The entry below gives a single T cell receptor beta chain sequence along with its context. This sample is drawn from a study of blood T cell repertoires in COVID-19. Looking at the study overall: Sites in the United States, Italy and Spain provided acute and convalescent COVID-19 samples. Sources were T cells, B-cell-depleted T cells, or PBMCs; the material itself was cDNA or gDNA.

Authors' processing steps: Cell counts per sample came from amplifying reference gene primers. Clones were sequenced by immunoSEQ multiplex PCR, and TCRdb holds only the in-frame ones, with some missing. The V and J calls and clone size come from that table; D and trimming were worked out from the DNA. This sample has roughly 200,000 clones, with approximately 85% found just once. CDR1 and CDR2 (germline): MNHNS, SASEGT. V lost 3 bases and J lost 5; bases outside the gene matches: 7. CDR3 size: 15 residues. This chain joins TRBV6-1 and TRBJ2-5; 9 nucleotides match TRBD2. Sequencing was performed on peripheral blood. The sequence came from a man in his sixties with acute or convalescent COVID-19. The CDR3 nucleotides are TGTGCCAGCAGTGAGTGGGGCGGGAGGGAGGAGACCCAGTACTTC. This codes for CASSEWGGREETQYF.